The 30 T cell receptor beta chains reported below all come from one sample, sequenced in a study of T cells in Graves' hyperthyroidism and ophthalmopathy (dated by TCRdb to the late 2010s). Receptors were amplified or captured by multiplex PCR. TCRdb records Illumina HiSeq 2000 as the sequencer. Amplification of TCR beta CDR3 regions was carried out from RNA transcripts. The TCR CDR3 was subjected to a first round of RT-PCR using the HTBI primer set and the Qiagen OneStep RT-PCR kit. The raw public reads went through TCRdb reprocessing: fastp at Q25, MiXCR clone calling, in-frame beta chains kept. Rows are unified per CDR3 protein, each entry keeping the most common DNA and genes. This sample comprises roughly 600,000 distinct CDR3 sequences, around 15% of them detected only once. The top ten clonotypes cover around 13% of the sample. The sample consisted of blood. The receptors here all came from a woman in her fifties or sixties with Graves' ophthalmopathy.

In this sample, this clonotype turned up many times. Written as DNA, the CDR3 is TGTGCCAGCAGTTTATGGGGGTCCATGAACACTGAAGCTTTCTTT. As protein: CASSLWGSMNTEAFF. This rearrangement joins TRBV28 to TRBJ1-1; D remains unclear. Per the germline V gene, CDR1 is MDHEN and CDR2 is SYDVKM. The CDR3 spans 15 residues. Trimming took off 0 bases at V and 0 bases at J, with 8 bases between the two ends.

This clonotype came up a few times. The chain joins TRBV9 to TRBJ2-4, with 8 bases lining up with TRBD1. The V gene's germline CDR1 is SGDLS and CDR2 YYNGEE. V lost 3 bases and J lost 7; bases outside the gene matches: 9. The CDR3 spans 15 residues. The CDR3 DNA reads TGTGCCAGCAGCGGACAGGGGTTGACGGGGAACATTCAGTACTTC. As protein: CASSGQGLTGNIQYF.

This clonotype has ten or more counts. The rearrangement uses TRBV12-3 or TRBV12-4 and TRBJ2-7; 7 nucleotides match TRBD1. With 6 bases clipped from V and 1 base from J, the junction kept 0 bases outside the gene matches. The CDR3 covers 12 residues. The CDR3 sequence is CASRGQSYEQYF. In DNA, the CDR3 is TGTGCCAGCAGGGGACAGTCCTACGAGCAGTACTTC.

This clonotype has a count of ten or more. V is TRBV6-2 or TRBV6-3 and J is TRBJ1-1; D is uncertain. From germline, CDR1 is MNHEY and CDR2 SVGEGT. This CDR3 comprises 13 residues. Trimming cost V 2 bases and J 4 bases, with 8 bases left between them. CDR3 nucleotide sequence: TGTGCCAGCAGTTACGAGGTCGGCACTGAAGCTTTCTTT. This sequence encodes CASSYEVGTEAFF.

This clonotype was observed at least ten times. The genes are TRBV20-1 and TRBJ2-5, with TRBD2 matching over 14 bases. CDR1 and CDR2 from the germline V gene are DFQATT and SNEGSKA (reference sequence). V lost 3 bases to trimming and J lost 5 bases; unmatched junction nucleotides: 2. This CDR3 spans 14 amino acids. This CDR3 is CSARGTSGSETQYF. The CDR3 DNA follows: TGCAGTGCTAGGGGGACTAGCGGGAGTGAGACCCAGTACTTC.

The chain combines TRBV28 with TRBJ2-5; 8 bases are shared with TRBD2. J lost 2 bases, V lost 6 bases, and 14 bases had no gene match. Germline assignment: CDR1 MDHEN and CDR2 SYDVKM. CDR3 length: 17 residues. The chain's CDR3 is CASSPTRTLAEQETQYF. The CDR3 DNA reads as TGTGCCAGCAGCCCGACCCGAACACTAGCGGAACAAGAGACCCAGTACTTC.

The chain recombines TRBV20-1 with TRBJ2-2, with D uncertain. The V end was cut by 8 bases, the J end by 2 bases, with 15 bases between. The germline gives CDR1 DFQATT, CDR2 SNEGSKA (reference sequence). The CDR3 runs 14 residues. CDR3 loop: CSSPRSSNTGELFF. CDR3 nucleotide sequence: TGCAGTTCCCCCCGGTCCAGCAACACCGGGGAGCTGTTTTTT.

There are many counts of this clonotype. This chain links TRBV7-6 with TRBJ2-7; D call uncertain. CDR3 size: 15 residues. Trimming cost V 5 bases and J 3 bases, with 17 bases left between them. The germline gives CDR1 SGHVS, CDR2 FNYEAQ. The CDR3 sequence is CASSLDLQSSYEQYF. As DNA, the CDR3 is TGTGCCAGCAGCCTAGACTTACAGTCGAGCTACGAGCAGTACTTC.

Many counts were recorded for this clonotype. The rearrangement links TRBV20-1 to TRBJ2-1; 7 bases line up with TRBD2. CDR3 size: 15 residues. Germline V gene sequence: CDR1 DFQATT, CDR2 SNEGSKA (reference sequence). V dropped 5 bases and J dropped 7; count of bases not matched to a gene: 14. CDR3 amino acids: CSARLNAGDVNEQFF. In nucleotides, the CDR3 is TGCAGTGCTCGGCTAAACGCGGGGGACGTTAATGAGCAGTTCTTC.

The V call is TRBV6-1, the J call TRBJ2-3, with 8 bases that match TRBD2. V lost 8 bases and J lost 4; bases outside the gene matches: 5. The CDR3 loop spans 13 amino acids. From germline, CDR1 is MNHNS and CDR2 SASEGT. CDR3 DNA: TGTGCCAGCGGGAGCGGGAGCGCAGATACGCAGTATTTT. Amino acids: CASGSGSADTQYF.

This clonotype was detected ten times or more. The chain uses TRBV19 and TRBJ2-7, with TRBD2 identical over 7 bases. The germline V gene encodes CDR1 LNHDA and CDR2 SQIVND (reference sequence). CDR3 size: 16 residues. V lost 0 bases, J lost 1 base, and 6 bases stayed unmatched. The CDR3 bases are TGTGCCAGTAGTATAGAAGTTGGCGGGAGTTCCTACGAGCAGTACTTC. Its protein is CASSIEVGGSSYEQYF.

The chain joins TRBV2 to TRBJ2-7, with TRBD2 as a possible D gene (5 bases). The CDR3 covers 14 residues. In germline, CDR1 is SNHLY, CDR2 FYNNEI. Trimming cost V 6 bases and J 3 bases, with 15 bases left between them. The CDR3: CASRVLDKRYEQYF. The DNA of the CDR3 is TGTGCCAGCAGGGTACTAGATAAGCGCTACGAGCAGTACTTC.

In its sample, this clonotype was seen many times. V is TRBV18 and J is TRBJ1-1, with TRBD1 matching 9 bases. In germline, CDR1 is KGHSH, CDR2 LQKENI. Unmatched junction bases numbered 9, after V lost 2 bases and J lost 5 bases. The CDR3 consists of 16 residues. The CDR3 DNA follows: TGTGCCAGCTCACCAACTGGACAGGGGACGGGTACTGAAGCTTTCTTT. Amino acid sequence: CASSPTGQGTGTEAFF.

The chain combines TRBV4-1 with TRBJ1-4, with D perhaps TRBD1 (6 bases). The length of the CDR3 is 19 residues. CDR1 is MGHRA, CDR2 YSYEKL, per germline. Trimming shortened V by 4 bases and J by 0 bases, and 21 bases separated the two germline ends. The DNA for the CDR3 is TGCGCCAGCAGCCGAAGTGGCGGGGGCCTCCCGGCAACTAATGAAAAACTGTTTTTT. It codes for CASSRSGGGLPATNEKLFF.

The sample holds many counts of this clonotype. The chain carries TRBV28 and TRBJ2-3; TRBD2 matches 11 bases. CDR1 MDHEN and CDR2 SYDVKM come from the germline V gene. The CDR3 has 17 amino acids. The junction had 4 bases not matched to a gene; V was cut back by 2 bases and J by 0 bases. CDR3 residues: CASSLPGTSGSTDTQYF. In DNA, the CDR3 is TGTGCCAGCAGTTTACCGGGGACTAGCGGTAGCACAGATACGCAGTATTTT.

This clonotype came up many times. The chain uses TRBV15 and TRBJ1-6, with a weak D call TRBD1 (6 bases). V was pared by 0 bases and J by 7 bases, with 13 bases between. The germline gives CDR1 LNHNV, CDR2 YYDKDF (reference sequence). This CDR3 is 16 amino acids long. CDR3 in amino acids: CATSRDLGGLNSPLHF. The CDR3 DNA sequence: TGTGCCACCAGCAGAGATCTCGGGGGGCTGAATTCACCCCTCCACTTT.

The table lists this clonotype with many counts. The V and J genes are TRBV28 and TRBJ2-5; the D gene could be TRBD1 or TRBD2 (6 bases each). The CDR3 extends over 14 amino acids. From germline, CDR1 is MDHEN and CDR2 SYDVKM. V was pared by 3 bases and J by 6 bases, with 14 bases between. CDR3 region: CASSFFGGMKTQYF. Written as DNA, the CDR3 is TGTGCCAGCAGTTTTTTCGGGGGCATGAAGACCCAGTACTTC.

This clonotype was seen ten or more times. The rearrangement links TRBV28 to TRBJ1-3, with a tentative D call TRBD1 (6 bases). The CDR3 runs 16 residues. Trimming removed 5 bases at V and 4 bases at J, with 18 bases between. Germline values: CDR1 MDHEN, CDR2 SYDVKM. Here the CDR3 reads CASSVPMGTQGNTIYF. CDR3 DNA sequence: TGTGCCAGCAGTGTCCCCATGGGGACACAAGGAAACACCATATATTTT.

As for this clonotype: Possible read error: a much larger clone is one base away. This chain links TRBV28 with TRBJ1-2; D gene uncertain. Germline V lookup: CDR1 MDHEN, CDR2 SYDVKM. Trimming left V 8 bases short and J 4 bases short, with 14 bases between. The CDR3 runs 13 residues. CDR3 sequence: CASLKAEVYGYTF. CDR3 bases: TGTGCCAGCCTAAAGGCGGAGGTCTATGGCTACACCTTC.

This clonotype was detected ten times or more. The chain recombines TRBV7-2 with TRBJ2-7; 10 bases line up with TRBD2. The CDR3 is 16 residues long. J was trimmed by 3 bases and V by 0 bases; bases with no gene match: 5. Germline V CDR1 and CDR2: SGHTA, FQGNSA. CDR3 sequence reads: CASSLAASGSLYEQYF. The CDR3 bases are TGTGCCAGCAGCTTAGCGGCTAGCGGGAGTCTCTACGAGCAGTACTTC.

CDR3: CATSDWRRDTGELFF. The CDR3 DNA sequence: TGTGCCACCAGTGATTGGCGGAGAGACACCGGGGAGCTGTTTTTT. The V gene is TRBV24-1, the J gene TRBJ2-2; D uncertain. The germline gives CDR1 KGHDR, CDR2 SFDVKD. V lost 2 bases to trimming and J lost 3 bases, with 9 bases between them. This CDR3 is built from 15 residues.

This clonotype was picked up many times. J is TRBJ2-3 and V is TRBV5-1, with D perhaps TRBD1 (5 bases). The CDR3 is 17 residues long. Trimming removed 4 bases at V and 8 bases at J, with 26 bases between. Germline assignment: CDR1 SGHRS and CDR2 YFSETQ. The CDR3 sequence: CASSLGPGMADGVTQYF. DNA for the CDR3: TGCGCCAGCAGCCTGGGGCCAGGGATGGCCGACGGTGTTACGCAGTATTTT. Full variable domain (outside the CDR3, taken from reference TRBV5-1 and TRBJ2-3): KAGVTQTPRYLIKTRGQQVTLSCSPISGHRSVSWYQQTPGQGLQFLFEYFSETQRNKGNFPGRFSGRQFSNSRSEMNVSTLELGDSALYLCASSLGPGMADGVTQYFGPGTRLTVL.

This clonotype was counted many times. The chain recombines TRBV20-1 with TRBJ2-7; 8 positions match TRBD2. The CDR3 has 17 amino acids. With V trimmed by 0 bases and J by 2 bases, 12 bases remained unmatched. The germline gives CDR1 DFQATT, CDR2 SNEGSKA (reference sequence). The DNA of the CDR3 is TGCAGTGCTAGAGATCTTGGGGGTAGCGGGATTCCCTACGAGCAGTACTTC. It specifies CSARDLGGSGIPYEQYF.

In this sample, this clonotype turned up many times. Mismatch with germline at one junction end may stem from a read error. The chain uses TRBV7-7 and TRBJ2-1, with TRBD1 as a possible D gene (5 bases). Germline loops: CDR1 SSHAT, CDR2 FNYEAQ (reference sequence). The CDR3 covers 13 residues. The CDR3 reads CASSLDQGNEQFF. In DNA, the CDR3 is TGTGCTAGCAGCTTAGACCAGGGCAATGAGCAGTTCTTC.

This clonotype was detected many times. The gene calls are TRBV6-1 and TRBJ2-5; 12 bases are a match to TRBD2. The germline V gene has CDR1 MNHNS and CDR2 SASEGT. After removal of 5 bases from V and 4 bases from J, the junction contained 5 bases not matched to a gene. CDR3 length: 15 amino acids. CDR3 nucleotides: TGTGCCAGCAGTCCACGGACTAGCGGGGTAGAGACCCAGTACTTC. This gives the protein CASSPRTSGVETQYF.

This clonotype was observed at least ten times. The chain recombines TRBV5-1 with TRBJ2-1, with D perhaps TRBD1 or TRBD2 (5 bases each). This CDR3 is built from 17 residues. Germline V gives CDR1 SGHRS, CDR2 YFSETQ. V was shortened by 0 bases and J by 4 bases, with 17 bases between the two germline ends. For the CDR3, the DNA is TGCGCCAGCAGCTTGGAAGACTACCCAGGGTCGTACAATGAGCAGTTCTTC. It encodes CASSLEDYPGSYNEQFF. The whole variable domain, remainder taken from reference TRBV5-1 and TRBJ2-1, is KAGVTQTPRYLIKTRGQQVTLSCSPISGHRSVSWYQQTPGQGLQFLFEYFSETQRNKGNFPGRFSGRQFSNSRSEMNVSTLELGDSALYLCASSLEDYPGSYNEQFFGPGTRLTVL.

V gene TRBV28 combines with J gene TRBJ2-5; 15 nucleotides agree with TRBD2. Losses at the gene ends were 3 bases for V and 5 bases for J; bases not matched to a gene: 7. This CDR3 is 17 amino acids long. CDR1 and CDR2 from the germline V gene are MDHEN and SYDVKM. The CDR3 bases are TGTGCCAGCAGTTTCTGGACTAGCGGGAGGGCCGGGGAGACCCAGTACTTC. It yields the protein CASSFWTSGRAGETQYF.

V is TRBV7-2 and J is TRBJ2-1; TRBD2 aligns across 13 bases. Germline assignment: CDR1 SGHTA and CDR2 FQGNSA. V was clipped by 5 bases and J by 14 bases; unmatched bases: 9. This CDR3 has 14 amino acids. CDR3 in DNA: TGTGCCAGCAGCCCTTGGACTAGCGGGAGTAATAAGTTCTTC. Protein sequence: CASSPWTSGSNKFF.

The genes are TRBV19 and TRBJ1-4; D unclear. Between the trimmed V and J ends, which lost 3 bases and 3 bases, there was a span of 5 bases. This CDR3 is built from 13 residues. Germline-derived CDR1 and CDR2 are LNHDA and SQIVND (reference sequence). CDR3 sequence reads: CASSIRSNEKLFF. CDR3 bases: TGTGCCAGTAGTATCCGGTCTAATGAAAAACTGTTTTTT.

This clonotype was recorded at least ten times. The rearrangement uses TRBV3-1 and TRBJ2-3; D is ambiguous. CDR3 length: 15 residues. The V end lost 1 base, the J end lost 2 bases, and 10 bases lay between the germline ends. From germline, CDR1 is LGHDT and CDR2 YNNKEL (reference sequence). The CDR3: CASSQAKQITDTQYF. CDR3 DNA: TGTGCCAGCAGCCAAGCAAAGCAGATCACAGATACGCAGTATTTT.